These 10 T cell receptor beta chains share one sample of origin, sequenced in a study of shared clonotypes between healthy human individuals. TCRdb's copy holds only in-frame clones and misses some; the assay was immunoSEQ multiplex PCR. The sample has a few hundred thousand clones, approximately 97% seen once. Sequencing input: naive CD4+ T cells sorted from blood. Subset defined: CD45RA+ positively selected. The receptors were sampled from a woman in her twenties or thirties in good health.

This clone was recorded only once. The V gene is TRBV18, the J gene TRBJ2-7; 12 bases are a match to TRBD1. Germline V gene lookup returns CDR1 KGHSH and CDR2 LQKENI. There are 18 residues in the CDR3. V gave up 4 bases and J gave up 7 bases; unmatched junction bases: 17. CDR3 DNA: TGTGCCAGCTCACTGCTCTTTATCCCGGGACAGGGGGCACGGGAGCAGTACTTC. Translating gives CASSLLFIPGQGAREQYF.

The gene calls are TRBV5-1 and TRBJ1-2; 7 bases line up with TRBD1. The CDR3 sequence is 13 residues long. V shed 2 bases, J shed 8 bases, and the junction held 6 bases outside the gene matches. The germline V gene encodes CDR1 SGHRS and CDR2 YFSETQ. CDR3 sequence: CASSFRQGQGYTF. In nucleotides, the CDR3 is TGCGCCAGCAGCTTTAGACAGGGACAAGGCTACACCTTC.

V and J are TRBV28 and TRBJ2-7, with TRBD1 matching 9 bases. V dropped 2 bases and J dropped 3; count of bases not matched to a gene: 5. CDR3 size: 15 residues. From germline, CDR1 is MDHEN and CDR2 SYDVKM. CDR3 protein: CASSLGDRAVYEQYF. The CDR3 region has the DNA TGTGCCAGCAGTTTAGGGGACAGGGCGGTCTACGAGCAGTACTTC.

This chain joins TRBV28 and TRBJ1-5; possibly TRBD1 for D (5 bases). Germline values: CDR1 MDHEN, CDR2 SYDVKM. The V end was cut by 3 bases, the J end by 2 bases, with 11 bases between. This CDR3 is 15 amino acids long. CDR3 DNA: TGTGCCAGCAGTTTCGGGGACCGACGCAATCAGCCCCAGCATTTT. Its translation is CASSFGDRRNQPQHF.

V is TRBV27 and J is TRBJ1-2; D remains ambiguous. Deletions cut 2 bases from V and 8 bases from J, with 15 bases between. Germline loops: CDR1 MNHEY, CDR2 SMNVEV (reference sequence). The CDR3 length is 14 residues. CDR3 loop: CASSLAGRQEGYTF. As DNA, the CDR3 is TGTGCCAGCAGTTTAGCCGGCCGCCAGGAAGGCTACACCTTC.

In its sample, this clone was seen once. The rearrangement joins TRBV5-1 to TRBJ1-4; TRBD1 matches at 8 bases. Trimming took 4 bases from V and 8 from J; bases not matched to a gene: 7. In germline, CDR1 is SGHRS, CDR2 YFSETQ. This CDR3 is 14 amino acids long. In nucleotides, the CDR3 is TGCGCCAGCAGCACCGGACAGGGAGGCGAAAAACTGTTTTTT. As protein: CASSTGQGGEKLFF.

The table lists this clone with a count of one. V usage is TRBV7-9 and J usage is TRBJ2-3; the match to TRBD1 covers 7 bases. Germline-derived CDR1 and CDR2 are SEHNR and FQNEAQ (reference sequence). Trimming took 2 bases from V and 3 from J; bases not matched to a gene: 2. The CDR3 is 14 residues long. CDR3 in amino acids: CASSLTTGTDTQYF. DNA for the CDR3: TGTGCCAGCAGCTTAACGACAGGGACAGATACGCAGTATTTT.

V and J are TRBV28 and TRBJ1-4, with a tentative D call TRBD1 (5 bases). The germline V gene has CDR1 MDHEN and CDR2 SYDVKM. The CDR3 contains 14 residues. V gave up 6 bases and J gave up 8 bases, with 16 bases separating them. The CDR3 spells CASRAGTSLEKLFF. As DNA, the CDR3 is TGTGCCAGCAGGGCCGGGACCTCTTTAGAAAAACTGTTTTTT.

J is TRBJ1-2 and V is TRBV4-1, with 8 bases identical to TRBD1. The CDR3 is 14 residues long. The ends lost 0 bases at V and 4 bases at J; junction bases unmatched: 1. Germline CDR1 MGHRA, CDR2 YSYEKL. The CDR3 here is CASSQETGGYGYTF. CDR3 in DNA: TGCGCCAGCAGCCAAGAAACAGGGGGCTATGGCTACACCTTC.

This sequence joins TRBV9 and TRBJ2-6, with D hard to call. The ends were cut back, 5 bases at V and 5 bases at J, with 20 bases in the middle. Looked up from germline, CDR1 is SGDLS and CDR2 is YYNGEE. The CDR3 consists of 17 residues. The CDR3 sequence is CASRLELKQSRANVLTF. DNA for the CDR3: TGTGCCAGCAGACTGGAACTCAAACAAAGTCGGGCCAACGTCCTGACTTTC.